Below, 13 T cell receptor beta chains from the same sample are listed, as sequenced in a study of blood T cells in healthy people across ages (dated by TCRdb to between 2015 and 2016). The method was 5' RACE. The sample was run on an Illumina HiSeq 2500. A second roughly 6 to 11 cycle PCR used a sample-barcoded 5' primer and a J-beta primer mix. TCRdb trimmed public reads at Q25 via fastp, called clones via MiXCR and kept in-frame beta chains. Entries that share a CDR3 protein sequence are merged under the most common genes and DNA. This sample has over 700,000 distinct CDR3 sequences in its table, and 20% to 25% of those were observed once. The ten largest clones add up to under 10% of the sample. The same sample was also studied in work on T cells of mothers and their children.

Material for sequencing was blood. Source of these receptors: a boy between 5 and 17 years old in good health.

In its sample, this clonotype was seen many times. The chain combines TRBV29-1 with TRBJ1-2; D is ambiguous. The CDR3 runs 10 residues. V lost 4 bases and J 5 bases, leaving 5 bases between the germline ends. Germline V gene sequence: CDR1 SQVTM, CDR2 ANQGSEA. The CDR3 DNA follows: TGCAGCGTTGCTGATTATGGCTACACCTTC. Residues: CSVADYGYTF. The full variable domain, its missing parts supplied by reference TRBV29-1 and TRBJ1-2, is SAVISQKPSRDICQRGTSLTIQCQVDSQVTMMFWYRQQPGQSLTLIATANQGSEATYESGFVIDKFPISRPNLTFSTLTVSNMSPEDSSIYLCSVADYGYTFGSGTRLTVV.

The V gene is TRBV2, the J gene TRBJ1-1, with D tentatively TRBD1 (5 bases). The germline V gene has CDR1 SNHLY and CDR2 FYNNEI. V lost 8 bases, J lost 2 bases, and 12 bases lay in between. The CDR3 has 13 residues. The CDR3 spells CASALGGNTEAFF. The CDR3 DNA is TGTGCCAGCGCCCTCGGGGGAAACACTGAAGCTTTCTTT.

The chain couples TRBV28 to TRBJ2-3, with 10 bases matching TRBD2. Germline V lookup: CDR1 MDHEN, CDR2 SYDVKM. The CDR3 totals 13 residues. V was clipped by 6 bases and J by 5 bases; unmatched bases: 2. CDR3 nucleotides: TGTGCCAGCAGGGCTAGCGGGAGAGATACGCAGTATTTT. It encodes CASRASGRDTQYF. Based on the CDR3 plus reference TRBV28 and TRBJ2-3, the full variable domain is DVKVTQSSRYLVKRTGEKVFLECVQDMDHENMFWYRQDPGLGLRLIYFSYDVKMKEKGDIPEGYSVSREKKERFSLILESASTNQTSMYLCASRASGRDTQYFGPGTRLTVL.

This chain links TRBV15 with TRBJ2-5; D remains ambiguous. Trimming pared 0 bases from V and 4 bases from J, leaving 9 bases between. Germline CDR1 and CDR2: LNHNV and YYDKDF (reference sequence). The CDR3 has 14 residues. The CDR3 here is CATSREVSRETQYF. DNA of the CDR3: TGTGCCACCAGCAGAGAGGTTAGCAGAGAGACCCAGTACTTC.

The genes are TRBV19 and TRBJ2-2; D gene unclear. This CDR3 contains 16 residues. Germline assignment: CDR1 LNHDA and CDR2 SQIVND (reference sequence). V lost 2 bases and J 4 bases, leaving 14 bases between the germline ends. The CDR3 sequence is CASSIPLYHLTGELFF. CDR3 coding DNA: TGTGCCAGTAGTATACCCCTATACCACCTCACCGGGGAGCTGTTTTTT. The whole variable domain, remainder taken from reference TRBV19 and TRBJ2-2, is DGGITQSPKYLFRKEGQNVTLSCEQNLNHDAMYWYRQDPGQGLRLIYYSQIVNDFQKGDIAEGYSVSREKKESFPLTVTSAQKNPTAFYLCASSIPLYHLTGELFFGEGSRLTVL.

This clonotype was recorded a few times. V usage is TRBV10-3 and J usage is TRBJ2-5; the match to TRBD1 covers 8 bases. The assigned J gene may be wrong: the sequence end matches TRBJ2-7 better. Germline V gene data show CDR1 as ENHRY and CDR2 as SYGVKD. CDR3 size: 13 residues. CDR3 protein: CAITDRAACEQYF. As DNA, the CDR3 is TGTGCCATCACGGACAGGGCAGCCTGCGAGCAGTACTTC.

The genes are TRBV7-2 and TRBJ2-5; D remains unclear. Near its end, the DNA agrees better with TRBJ2-7, so the J call may be wrong. CDR1 and CDR2 from the germline V gene are SGHTA and FQGNSA. This CDR3 spans 15 amino acids. The CDR3 nucleotides are TGTGCCAGCAGCCCCCGGGTGACCACCCGCTACGAGCAGTACTTC. It translates to CASSPRVTTRYEQYF.

The rearrangement joins TRBV15 to TRBJ2-4; D is perhaps TRBD1 (6 bases). CDR1 is LNHNV and CDR2 is YYDKDF in the germline V gene (reference sequence). The ends were cut back, 0 bases at V and 3 bases at J, with 9 bases in the middle. The CDR3 consists of 15 residues. CDR3: CATSRDRDIKNIQYF. The DNA for the CDR3 is TGTGCCACCAGCAGAGATAGGGACATCAAAAACATTCAGTACTTC.

This clonotype was counted a single time. The CDR3: CASSVDKLRGGYGYTF. As DNA, the CDR3 is TGTGCCAGCAGCGTAGATAAGTTAAGAGGGGGCTATGGCTACACCTTC. V and J are TRBV9 and TRBJ1-2, with D perhaps matching TRBD1 (6 bases). CDR1 is SGDLS, CDR2 YYNGEE, per germline. The CDR3 runs to 16 residues. The V gene lost 0 bases and the J gene lost 4 bases, with 16 bases spanning the gap.

V is TRBV10-3 and J is TRBJ1-6; D is unclear. V lost 6 bases and J lost 4, with 10 bases in between. Germline-derived CDR1 and CDR2 are ENHRY and SYGVKD. This CDR3 region has 14 residues. DNA for the CDR3: TGTGCCATCAGCCCGGTGCAGTATAATTCACCCCTCCACTTT. Amino acids: CAISPVQYNSPLHF.

The chain links TRBV7-9 to TRBJ2-1; no clear D. With 1 base removed from V and 8 bases from J, the gap between germline ends came to 15 bases. Germline values: CDR1 SEHNR, CDR2 FQNEAQ (reference sequence). The length of the CDR3 is 15 residues. CDR3 DNA sequence: TGTGCCAGCAGCTTAGGACCCCTCGGGTCCCATGAGCAGTTCTTC. Amino acid sequence: CASSLGPLGSHEQFF.

This clonotype was observed a handful of times. This chain uses TRBV6-2 or TRBV6-3 with TRBJ2-3; TRBD2 matches 7 bases. The junction had 17 bases not matched to a gene; V was cut back by 4 bases and J by 10 bases. From germline, CDR1 is MNHEY and CDR2 SVGEGT. The CDR3 extends over 16 amino acids. The CDR3 protein is CASSFWRLASASAQYF. The CDR3 DNA follows: TGTGCCAGCAGTTTTTGGCGACTAGCATCCGCTTCGGCGCAGTATTTT.

This clonotype has only a few counts. This sequence joins TRBV6-1 and TRBJ2-7; either TRBD1 or TRBD2 may fit D (6 bases each). The ends were cut back, 1 base at V and 4 bases at J, with 14 bases in the middle. Germline V gene data show CDR1 as MNHNS and CDR2 as SASEGT. This CDR3 is 15 amino acids long. The CDR3 loop reads CASSEGPGAGYEQYF. The CDR3 nucleotides read TGTGCCAGCAGTGAAGGGCCGGGGGCGGGTTACGAGCAGTACTTC.